A single sample is the source of the 14 T cell receptor beta chains below, sequenced in a study of cytomegalovirus exposure and HLA in healthy donors. The PCR was carried out with 60 Vbeta primers and 13 Jbeta primers. This table comes from immunoSEQ multiplex PCR, and its TCRdb copy is limited to in-frame clones, with some not included. Of over 100,000 clones in the sample, 75% to 90% were seen once. The sequenced sample was PBMCs. The receptors originated from a young man in good health and CMV-seronegative.

The V gene is TRBV6-1, the J gene TRBJ1-5; D is possibly TRBD1 (6 bases). The V end lost 5 bases, the J end lost 4 bases, and 15 bases lay between the germline ends. CDR1 is MNHNS, CDR2 SASEGT, per germline. This CDR3 has 15 amino acids. CDR3 residues: CASSWWPGANQPQHF. The CDR3 DNA is TGTGCCAGCAGTTGGTGGCCAGGGGCAAATCAGCCCCAGCATTTT.

The rearrangement uses TRBV7-2 and TRBJ2-3; no definite D call. The CDR3 is 15 amino acids. Trimming took off 2 bases at V and 0 bases at J, with 9 bases between the two ends. The germline gives CDR1 SGHTA, CDR2 FQGNSA. This chain's CDR3 is CASSLTALSTDTQYF. Written as DNA, the CDR3 is TGTGCCAGCAGCTTAACCGCGCTTAGCACAGATACGCAGTATTTT.

DNA for the CDR3: TGTGCCAGCAGCCCTGCGACAGGGGATTACGATCAAAAACTGTTTTTT. Translated, it gives CASSPATGDYDQKLFF. This chain links TRBV9 with TRBJ1-4; 8 nucleotides align to TRBD1. The CDR3 spans 16 residues. The trim removed 4 bases at V and 9 bases at J, leaving 14 bases unmatched. From germline, CDR1 is SGDLS and CDR2 YYNGEE.

The V and J genes are TRBV29-1 and TRBJ1-2; D is uncertain. The CDR3 runs 11 residues. V shed 2 bases and J shed 7 bases, with 8 bases lying between them. The germline V gene encodes CDR1 SQVTM and CDR2 ANQGSEA. As DNA, the CDR3 is TGCAGCGTTGAACACCGAGGTGGCTACACCTTC. This translates into CSVEHRGGYTF.

This chain joins TRBV6-1 and TRBJ2-7; TRBD1 might be the D (6 bases). V was cut by 6 bases and J by 6 bases, with 18 bases left in between. The CDR3 consists of 14 residues. Germline CDR1 is MNHNS and CDR2 is SASEGT. DNA of the CDR3: TGTGCCAGCAGCCCCTACAGGGCCGTGAGCGAGCAGTACTTC. Its protein product is CASSPYRAVSEQYF.

The chain's CDR3 is CASSSVWGQTQYF. The CDR3 DNA is TGTGCCAGCAGCTCCGTGTGGGGGCAGACCCAGTACTTC. The chain uses TRBV7-2 and TRBJ2-5; TRBD1 might be the D (6 bases). Trimming shortened V by 4 bases and J by 6 bases, and 12 bases separated the two germline ends. The length of the CDR3 is 13 residues. Germline V gene lookup returns CDR1 SGHTA and CDR2 FQGNSA.

This clone was detected once. Other DNA sequences in this specimen translate into the identical CDR3. This chain joins TRBV6-5 and TRBJ2-5; D call uncertain. Germline CDR1 reads MNHEY; CDR2 reads SVGAGI. Between the trimmed V and J ends, which lost 0 bases and 5 bases, there was a span of 4 bases. CDR3 length: 12 amino acids. The DNA for the CDR3 is TGTGCCAGCAGTTACTCTGGCGAGACCCAGTACTTC. Translation gives CASSYSGETQYF.

This clone was seen a few times. V is TRBV7-8 and J is TRBJ1-2; D is possibly TRBD1 (5 bases). Germline V gene sequence: CDR1 SGHVS, CDR2 FQNEAQ. The length of the CDR3 is 13 residues. V lost 4 bases, J lost 4 bases, and 10 bases lay in between. The CDR3 is CASSSGRGYGYTF. The CDR3 nucleotides are TGTGCCAGCAGCTCAGGGAGGGGCTATGGCTACACCTTC.

The chain links TRBV27 to TRBJ1-2; 8 bases are shared with TRBD1. The trim removed 5 bases at V and 4 bases at J, leaving 6 bases unmatched. Germline V gives CDR1 MNHEY, CDR2 SMNVEV (reference sequence). This CDR3 region has 14 residues. This CDR3 reads CASSKLGQVYGYTF. The DNA of the CDR3 is TGTGCCAGCAGTAAATTGGGACAGGTCTATGGCTACACCTTC.

Comments on this clone: At one end the junction does not follow the germline gene, possibly because of a read error. The gene calls are TRBV28 and TRBJ2-6; D is perhaps TRBD1 (5 bases). Germline CDR1 is MDHEN and CDR2 is SYDVKM. CDR3 length equals 15 residues. CDR3 DNA: TGTGCCAGCAGTCGGTTAGACTCTGGGGCCAACGGCCTGACTTTC. It translates to CASSRLDSGANGLTF.

Here the CDR3 reads CASRGGWGRGRLNEKLFF. The CDR3 nucleotides read TGTGCCAGCCGTGGGGGGTGGGGCAGGGGGCGCCTTAATGAAAAACTGTTTTTT. The genes are TRBV19 and TRBJ1-4; 8 nucleotides align to TRBD1. CDR1 LNHDA and CDR2 SQIVND come from the germline V gene (reference sequence). V was pared by 9 bases and J by 4 bases, with 19 bases of the junction left unmatched. The CDR3 has 18 residues.

The chain combines TRBV28 with TRBJ1-6; a possible D gene is TRBD1 (6 bases). The germline V gene has CDR1 MDHEN and CDR2 SYDVKM. The V gene lost 8 bases and the J gene lost 0 bases, with 23 bases spanning the gap. The CDR3 covers 19 residues. The CDR3 is CASVTGGGRGSSYNSPLHF. Written as DNA, the CDR3 is TGTGCCAGCGTAACGGGTGGGGGGCGCGGGAGCTCCTATAATTCACCCCTCCACTTT.

The genes are TRBV30 and TRBJ2-6; D remains unclear. CDR1 is GTSNPN and CDR2 is SVGIG in the germline V gene (reference sequence). CDR3 size: 12 residues. Deletions cut 8 bases from V and 0 bases from J, with 5 bases between. The CDR3 reads CATYSGANVLTF. For the CDR3, the DNA is TGTGCCACCTACTCTGGGGCCAACGTCCTGACTTTC.

The chain uses TRBV28 and TRBJ2-2; unclear D gene. Germline V CDR1 and CDR2: MDHEN, SYDVKM. V was trimmed by 3 bases and J by 5 bases, leaving 7 bases between them. The CDR3 has 13 residues. In DNA form, the CDR3 reads TGTGCCAGCAGTTTTAGTTGGACCGGGGAGCTGTTTTTT. Amino acids: CASSFSWTGELFF.